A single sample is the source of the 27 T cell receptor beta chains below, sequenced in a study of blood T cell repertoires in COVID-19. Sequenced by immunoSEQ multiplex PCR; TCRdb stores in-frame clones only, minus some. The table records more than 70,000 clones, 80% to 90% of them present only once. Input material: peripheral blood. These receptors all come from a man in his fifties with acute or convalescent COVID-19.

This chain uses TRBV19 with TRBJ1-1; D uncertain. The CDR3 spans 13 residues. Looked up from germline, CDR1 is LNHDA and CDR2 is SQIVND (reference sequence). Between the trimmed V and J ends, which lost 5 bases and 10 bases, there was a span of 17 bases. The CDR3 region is CASSFMAYGGAFF. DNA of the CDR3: TGTGCCAGTAGTTTCATGGCTTACGGAGGAGCTTTCTTT.

As DNA, the CDR3 is TGTGCCAGCTCGGACAGGGGGTTTCGGGGAATCGGCTACACCTTC. It codes for CASSDRGFRGIGYTF. This chain connects TRBV27 to TRBJ1-2, with 10 bases that match TRBD1. Germline CDR1 reads MNHEY; CDR2 reads SMNVEV (reference sequence). V was clipped by 8 bases and J by 8 bases; unmatched bases: 14. The CDR3 length is 15 residues.

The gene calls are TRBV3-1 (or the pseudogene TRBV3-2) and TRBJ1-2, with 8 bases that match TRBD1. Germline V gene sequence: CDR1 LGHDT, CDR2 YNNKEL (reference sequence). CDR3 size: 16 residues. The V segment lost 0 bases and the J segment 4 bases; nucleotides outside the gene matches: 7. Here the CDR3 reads CASSQDVTGDFYGYTF. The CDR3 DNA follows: TGTGCCAGCAGCCAAGATGTGACAGGGGATTTCTATGGCTACACCTTC.

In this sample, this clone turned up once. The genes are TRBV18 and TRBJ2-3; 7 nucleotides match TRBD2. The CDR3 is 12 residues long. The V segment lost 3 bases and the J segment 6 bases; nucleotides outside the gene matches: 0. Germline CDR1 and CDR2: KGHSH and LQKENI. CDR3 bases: TGTGCCAGCTCACCCGGGGGGGATACGCAGTATTTT. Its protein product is CASSPGGDTQYF.

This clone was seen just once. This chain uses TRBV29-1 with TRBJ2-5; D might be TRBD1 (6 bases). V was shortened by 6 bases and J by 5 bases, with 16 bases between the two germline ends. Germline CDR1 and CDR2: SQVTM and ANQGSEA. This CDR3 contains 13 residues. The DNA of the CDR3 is TGCAGCGTGCCAGGGGCCGGAGGCGAGACCCAGTACTTC. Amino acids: CSVPGAGGETQYF.

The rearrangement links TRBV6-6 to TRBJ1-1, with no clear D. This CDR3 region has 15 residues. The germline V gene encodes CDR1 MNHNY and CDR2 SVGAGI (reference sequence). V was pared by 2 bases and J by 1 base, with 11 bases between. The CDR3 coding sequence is TGTGCCAGCAGTTACGTCACGACAAGGAACACTGAAGCTTTCTTT. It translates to CASSYVTTRNTEAFF.

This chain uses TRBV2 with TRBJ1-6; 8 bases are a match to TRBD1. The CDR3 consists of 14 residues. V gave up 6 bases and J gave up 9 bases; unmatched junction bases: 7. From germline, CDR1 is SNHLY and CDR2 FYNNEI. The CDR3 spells CASSADRGGSPLHF. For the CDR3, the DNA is TGTGCCAGCAGCGCCGACAGGGGAGGTTCACCCCTCCACTTT.

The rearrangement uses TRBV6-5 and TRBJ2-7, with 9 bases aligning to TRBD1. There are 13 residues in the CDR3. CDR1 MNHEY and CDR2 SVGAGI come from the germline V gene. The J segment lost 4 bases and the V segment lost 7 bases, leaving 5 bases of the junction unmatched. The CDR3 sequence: CASKPGQGYEQYV. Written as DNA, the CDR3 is TGTGCCAGCAAGCCGGGACAGGGTTACGAGCAGTACGTC.

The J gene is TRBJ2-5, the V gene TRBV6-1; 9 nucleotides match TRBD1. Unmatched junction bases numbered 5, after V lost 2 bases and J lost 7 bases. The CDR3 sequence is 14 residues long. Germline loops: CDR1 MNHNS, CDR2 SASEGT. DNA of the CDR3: TGTGCCAGCAGTGAAAACAGGGGGCGCGGGACCCAGTACTTC. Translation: CASSENRGRGTQYF.

The CDR3 DNA reads TGTGCCAGCAGTGACACAGTCAGGCGTGCATACAATGAGCAGTTCTTC. Translation: CASSDTVRRAYNEQFF. The gene calls are TRBV6-4 and TRBJ2-1; D is ambiguous. With 2 bases removed from V and 4 bases from J, the gap between germline ends came to 15 bases. The CDR3 totals 16 residues. Germline lookup yields CDR1 MRHNA and CDR2 SNTAGT.

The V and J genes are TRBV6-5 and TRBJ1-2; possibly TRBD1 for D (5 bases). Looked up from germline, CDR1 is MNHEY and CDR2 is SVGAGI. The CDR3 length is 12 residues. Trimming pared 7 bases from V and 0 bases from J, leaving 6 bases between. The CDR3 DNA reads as TGTGCCAGCAAGGGGACTAACTATGGCTACACCTTC. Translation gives CASKGTNYGYTF.

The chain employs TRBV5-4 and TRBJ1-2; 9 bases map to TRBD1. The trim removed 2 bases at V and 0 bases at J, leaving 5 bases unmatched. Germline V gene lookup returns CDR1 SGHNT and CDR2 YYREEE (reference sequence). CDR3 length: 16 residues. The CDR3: CASSFGTGLSNYGYTF. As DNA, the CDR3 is TGTGCCAGCAGCTTCGGGACAGGGTTATCTAACTATGGCTACACCTTC. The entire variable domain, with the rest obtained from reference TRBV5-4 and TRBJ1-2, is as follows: ETGVTQSPTHLIKTRGQQVTLRCSSQSGHNTVSWYQQALGQGPQFIFQYYREEENGRGNFPPRFSGLQFPNYSSELNVNALELDDSALYLCASSFGTGLSNYGYTFGSGTRLTVV.

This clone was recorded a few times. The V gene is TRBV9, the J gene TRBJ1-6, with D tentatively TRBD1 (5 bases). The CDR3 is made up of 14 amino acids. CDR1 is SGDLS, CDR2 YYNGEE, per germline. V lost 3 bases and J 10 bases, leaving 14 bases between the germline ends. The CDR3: CASSASGSGSPLHF. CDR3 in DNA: TGTGCCAGCAGCGCCTCAGGGTCAGGGTCACCCCTCCACTTT.

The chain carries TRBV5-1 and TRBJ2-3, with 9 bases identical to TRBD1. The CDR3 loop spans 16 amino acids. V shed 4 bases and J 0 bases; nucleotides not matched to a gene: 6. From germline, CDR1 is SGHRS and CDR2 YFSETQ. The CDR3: CASSPGQGPSTDTQYF. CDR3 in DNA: TGCGCCAGCAGCCCGGGACAGGGCCCTAGCACAGATACGCAGTATTTT.

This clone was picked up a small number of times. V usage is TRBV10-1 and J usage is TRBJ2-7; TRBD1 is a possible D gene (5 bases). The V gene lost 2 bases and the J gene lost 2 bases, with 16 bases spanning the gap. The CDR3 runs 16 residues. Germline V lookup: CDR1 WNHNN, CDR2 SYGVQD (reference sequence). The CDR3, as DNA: TGCGCCAGCAGTGAGCCAATACAGGATAATACCTACGAGCAGTACTTC. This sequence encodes CASSEPIQDNTYEQYF.

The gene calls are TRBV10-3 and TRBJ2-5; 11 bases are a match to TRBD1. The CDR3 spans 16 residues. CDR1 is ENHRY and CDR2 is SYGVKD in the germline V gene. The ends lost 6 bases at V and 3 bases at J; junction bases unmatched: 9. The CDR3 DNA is TGTGCCATCAGGCCCAGACCGGGACAGGGGGAAGAGACCCAGTACTTC. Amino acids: CAIRPRPGQGEETQYF.

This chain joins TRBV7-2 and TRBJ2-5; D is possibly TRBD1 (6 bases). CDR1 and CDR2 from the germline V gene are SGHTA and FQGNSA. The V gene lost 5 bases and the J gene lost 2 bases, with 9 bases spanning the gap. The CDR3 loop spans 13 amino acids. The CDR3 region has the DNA TGTGCCAGCAGCAGGGGACATCAAGAGACCCAGTACTTC. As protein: CASSRGHQETQYF.

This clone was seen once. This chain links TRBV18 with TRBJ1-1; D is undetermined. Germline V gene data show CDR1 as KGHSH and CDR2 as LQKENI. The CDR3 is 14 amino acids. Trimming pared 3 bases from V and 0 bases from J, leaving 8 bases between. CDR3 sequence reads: CASSPTHLNTEAFF. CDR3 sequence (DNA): TGTGCCAGCTCACCTACACACCTGAACACTGAAGCTTTCTTT.

This CDR3 reads CASSYPGGKAFF. The CDR3, as DNA: TGTGCCAGCAGTTACCCCGGGGGAAAAGCTTTCTTT. The chain recombines TRBV27 with TRBJ1-1; D may be TRBD1 (5 bases). The V end was cut by 4 bases, the J end by 9 bases, with 12 bases between. Germline CDR1 and CDR2: MNHEY and SMNVEV (reference sequence). The CDR3 runs 12 residues.

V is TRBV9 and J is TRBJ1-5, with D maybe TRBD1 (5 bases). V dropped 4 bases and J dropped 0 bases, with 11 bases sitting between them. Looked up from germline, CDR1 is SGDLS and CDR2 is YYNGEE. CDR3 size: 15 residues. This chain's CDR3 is CASSLGGNSNQPQHF. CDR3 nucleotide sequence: TGTGCCAGCAGCTTGGGGGGGAATAGCAATCAGCCCCAGCATTTT.

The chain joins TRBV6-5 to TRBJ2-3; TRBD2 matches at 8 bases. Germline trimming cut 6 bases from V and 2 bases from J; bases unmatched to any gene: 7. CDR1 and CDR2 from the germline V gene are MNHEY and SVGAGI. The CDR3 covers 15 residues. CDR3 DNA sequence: TGTGCCAGCAGAAGAGCGGGGGTCTTCACAGATACGCAGTATTTT. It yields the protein CASRRAGVFTDTQYF.

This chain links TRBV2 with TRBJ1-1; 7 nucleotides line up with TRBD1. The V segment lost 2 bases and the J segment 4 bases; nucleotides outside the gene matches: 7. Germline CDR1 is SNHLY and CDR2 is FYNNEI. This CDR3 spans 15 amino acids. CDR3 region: CASSENPQGVTEAFF. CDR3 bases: TGTGCCAGCAGTGAAAACCCGCAGGGGGTCACTGAAGCTTTCTTT.

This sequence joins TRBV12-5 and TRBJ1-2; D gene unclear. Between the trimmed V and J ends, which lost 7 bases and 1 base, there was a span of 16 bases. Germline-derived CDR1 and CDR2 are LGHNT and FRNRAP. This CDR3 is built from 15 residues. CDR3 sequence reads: CASASPLTFNYGYTF. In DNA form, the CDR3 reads TGTGCTAGTGCCTCCCCGCTAACCTTTAACTATGGCTACACCTTC.

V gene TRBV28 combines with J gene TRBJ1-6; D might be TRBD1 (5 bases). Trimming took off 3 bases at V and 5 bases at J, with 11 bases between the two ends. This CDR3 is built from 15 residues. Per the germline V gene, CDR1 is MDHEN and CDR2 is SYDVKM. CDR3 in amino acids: CASSLMGEDNSPLHF. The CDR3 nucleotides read TGTGCCAGCAGTTTGATGGGGGAGGATAATTCACCCCTCCACTTT.

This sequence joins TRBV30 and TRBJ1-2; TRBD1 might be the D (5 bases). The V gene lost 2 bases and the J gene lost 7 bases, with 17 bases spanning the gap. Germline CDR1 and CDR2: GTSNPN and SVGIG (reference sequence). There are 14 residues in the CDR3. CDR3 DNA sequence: TGTGCCTGGAGTCTAGCGCTCCTGGGGGGTGGCTACACCTTC. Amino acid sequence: CAWSLALLGGGYTF.

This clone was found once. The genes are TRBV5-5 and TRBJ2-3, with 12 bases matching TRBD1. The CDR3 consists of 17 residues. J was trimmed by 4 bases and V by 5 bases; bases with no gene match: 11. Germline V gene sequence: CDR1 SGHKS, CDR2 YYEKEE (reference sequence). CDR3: CASSHVPGQGAADTQYF. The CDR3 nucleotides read TGTGCCAGCAGTCACGTCCCGGGACAGGGGGCAGCAGATACGCAGTATTTT.

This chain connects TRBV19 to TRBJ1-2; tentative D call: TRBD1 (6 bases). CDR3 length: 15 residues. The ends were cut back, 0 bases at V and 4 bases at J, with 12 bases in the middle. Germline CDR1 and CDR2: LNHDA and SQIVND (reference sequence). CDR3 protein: CASSIDRDTRYGYTF. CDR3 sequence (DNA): TGTGCCAGTAGTATAGACCGGGACACCCGCTATGGCTACACCTTC.